The T cell receptor (beta chain) described here comes from a study of CD8 T cells in Susac syndrome. Whole-study findings and limits: By the study's own acknowledgment, its TCR sequencing and HLA analysis included relatively few individuals.

About this clonotype: Its target is not known.

From blood CD8+ and CD4+ T cells, TCR beta sequences were generated. The multiple sclerosis controls were treatment-naive patients, and their relapsing-remitting disease was stable or active. The authors negatively isolated CD8+ and CD4+ T cells and FACS-enriched TEMRA cells. The RNA input was about 0.5 to 1 ug, and it was reverse transcribed with random hexamers. TCRdb independently ran MiXCR on the immunoSEQ multiplex PCR reads; one entry per CDR3 protein. The profile shows around 71,000 distinct CDR3 sequences, 96% of them singletons. The receptor was derived from a human donor with multiple sclerosis. Sequencing was performed on CD4+ T cells from PBMCs.

CDR3 in DNA: TGTGCCAGCAGTTCCGCCGCTGGACTAGCGGGGGGGGGCGGGGAGCTGTTTTTT. Translation gives CASSSAAGLAGGGGELFF. The chain employs TRBV12-3 or TRBV12-4 and TRBJ2-2; 15 bases align to TRBD2. V gave up 4 bases and J gave up 7 bases; unmatched junction bases: 10. The length of the CDR3 is 18 residues.